This T cell receptor (beta chain) appears in the sequencing data of a study of control samples from healthy donors and cancer patients. The method was immunoSEQ multiplex PCR; TCRdb's version includes in-frame clones alone and lacks a portion of them. The sample comprises 95,000 to 150,000 clones, 87% of which are singletons, and about 12% rests with the top ten. The CDR3 has 14 amino acids. V lost 5 bases and J 0 bases, leaving 9 bases between the germline ends. The germline V gene encodes CDR1 SGHTA and CDR2 FQGTGA. Sequencing input: blood. The TCR originated in a man younger than 40 in good health. The chain links TRBV7-3 to TRBJ2-3; D is perhaps TRBD1 (6 bases). The CDR3 loop reads CASSKQGSTDTQYF. In DNA form, the CDR3 reads TGTGCCAGCAGCAAACAGGGAAGCACAGATACGCAGTATTTT.